Listed below are T cell receptor beta chains from one sample, sequenced in a study of T cells in Graves' hyperthyroidism and ophthalmopathy. TCRdb recomputed calls from the multiplex PCR reads with MiXCR, one row per CDR3 protein. The sample consists of fewer than 650,000 distinct CDR3 sequences, over 12% of them appearing once. Material: blood. Source of these receptors: a woman aged 18-29 years with Graves' ophthalmopathy. Each CDR3 is given with its conserved first and last residue. The D gene is left open where the match is weak. The listing skips clone size in some rows; elsewhere it reads once, few, many or a size class.

>few|-|TRBJ2-7|TRBV4-1
TGCGCCAGCAGCCAAGGACTTCGGGAGCAGTACTTC
CASSQGLREQYF
>few|-|TRBJ2-7|TRBV7-6
TGTGCCAGCAGCTTAGGGAGAGACGGGACCTACGAGCAGTACTTC
CASSLGRDGTYEQYF
>-|TRBD1|TRBJ2-2|TRBV4-1
TGCGCCAGCAGCCAAGAGACGGGACAGGGACGTAACGGGGAGCTGTTTTTT
CASSQETGQGRNGELFF
>many|TRBD2|TRBJ2-1|TRBV30
TGTGCCTGGAGTGCGGGACTAGCGGGAGGGAATGAGCAGTTCTTC
CAWSAGLAGGNEQFF
>many|-|TRBJ2-5|TRBV28
TGTGCCAGCAGCCTTCTCCCGGGACAACAAGAGACCCAGTACTTC
CASSLLPGQQETQYF
>once|-|TRBJ2-3|TRBV6-2/TRBV6-3
TGTGCCAGCAGTTACTACGGCGGTAGCACAGATACGCAGTATTTT
CASSYYGGSTDTQYF
>many|TRBD2|TRBJ2-3|TRBV6-5
TGTGCCAGCAGTTACTCGGCGGGAGTGGGGGCAGATACGCAGTATTTT
CASSYSAGVGADTQYF
>many|TRBD2|TRBJ2-1|TRBV10-3
TGTGCCATCAGTGGAAGCGGGACTAGAGACAATGAGCAGTTCTTC
CAISGSGTRDNEQFF
>-|TRBD1|TRBJ1-5|TRBV20-1
TGCAGTGCTAGTTCCGGGACAGGGGGCCAGGGTGGCTCCAATCAGCCCCAGCATTTT
CSASSGTGGQGGSNQPQHF
>-|-|TRBJ1-1|TRBV27
TGTGCCATAGAGCGGGTAGGGGGTGGATCCGAAGCTTTCTTT
CAIERVGGGSEAFF
>many|-|TRBJ1-1|TRBV20-1
TGCAGTGCTAGAGATTACCCTGAAGCTTTCTTT
CSARDYPEAFF
>-|-|TRBJ2-7|TRBV20-1
TGCAGTGCTAGGGTGGGGGGTTGGGACTACGAGCAGTACTTC
CSARVGGWDYEQYF
>many|TRBD2|TRBJ2-2|TRBV7-2
TGTGCCAGCAGCTTAGATCCCCAGCGGGAGGGCCCCGGGGAGCTGTTTTTT
CASSLDPQREGPGELFF
>few|-|TRBJ2-1|TRBV13
TGTGCCAGCAGCTTAGCGGGAGTTCAGAATGAGCAGTTCTTC
CASSLAGVQNEQFF
>many|-|TRBJ2-7|TRBV11-1
TGTGCCAGCTCCTTTGATGGAGGGCGGGGTTACGAGCAGTACTTC
CASSFDGGRGYEQYF
>many|-|TRBJ2-7|TRBV12-3/TRBV12-4
TGTGCCAGCAGTTTAGGTGCGGGGAGCTCCTACGAGCAGTACTTC
CASSLGAGSSYEQYF
>many|-|TRBJ2-3|TRBV12-3/TRBV12-4
TGTGCCAGCAGCCCAGGGACGGAGGGGCCTAACACAGATACGCAGTATTTT
CASSPGTEGPNTDTQYF
>-|-|TRBJ2-1|TRBV7-9
TGTGCCAGCAGTTTTACTAGTCTCGGTGAGCAGTTCTTC
CASSFTSLGEQFF
>few|-|TRBJ1-4|TRBV3-1
TGTGCCAGCAGCCAAGATAGACTTCAAGAAAAACTGTTTTTT
CASSQDRLQEKLFF
>few|TRBD1|TRBJ1-3|TRBV20-1
TGCAGTGCTGGGGGACAGGGGGCAGGAGGAAACACCATATATTTT
CSAGGQGAGGNTIYF
>-|-|TRBJ2-7|TRBV28
TGTGCCAGCACAAGACAGGCCCCAGGCGAGCAGTACTTC
CASTRQAPGEQYF
>-|TRBD2|TRBJ2-7|TRBV7-8
TGTGCCAGCAGCCAACCGGGACTAGCGGGAGAAAGGCAGTACTTC
CASSQPGLAGERQYF
>-|-|TRBJ2-5|TRBV2
TGTGCCAGCAGCATCCTAGGGATTATAACAGGGAGGGAGACCCAGTACTTC
CASSILGIITGRETQYF
>many|TRBD2|TRBJ2-7|TRBV3-1
TGTGCCAGCAGCCAAGTACTAGCGCGTTACCCTCACTACGAGCAGTACTTC
CASSQVLARYPHYEQYF
>many|-|TRBJ1-1|TRBV20-1
TGCAGTGCTAGAGTGTCAGGGTGGGACACTGAAGCTTTCTTT
CSARVSGWDTEAFF
>many|-|TRBJ1-5|TRBV3-1
TGTGCCAGCAGCCAAGATAAGACTCAGCCCCAGCATTTT
CASSQDKTQPQHF
>many|TRBD2|TRBJ2-5|TRBV28
TGTGCCAGCAGTTCCGGACTAGCGTGGTGGGGAGAGACCCAGTACTTC
CASSSGLAWWGETQYF
>many|-|TRBJ2-7|TRBV20-1
TGCAGTGCTAGAGATTTAGGCGGATATCGCTACGAGCAGTACTTC
CSARDLGGYRYEQYF
>many|-|TRBJ2-3|TRBV3-1
TGTGCCAGCAGCCAACTGAAGGGTCTCGGGGATACGCAGTATTTT
CASSQLKGLGDTQYF
>few|-|TRBJ2-3|TRBV9
TGTGCCAGCAGCGTAGTCCCGGGAGTTTCAGATACGCAGTATTTT
CASSVVPGVSDTQYF
>many|-|TRBJ1-1|TRBV9
TGTGCCAGCAGCGTAGAAGGAACTGAAGCTTTCTTT
CASSVEGTEAFF